This is a list of T cell receptor beta chains from one sample in a study of blood T cell repertoires in COVID-19. Libraries were prepared by immunoSEQ multiplex PCR; TCRdb keeps only in-frame clonotypes and omits some of them. The sample records 140,000 to 150,000 clones, around 80% being singletons. Sequenced input: peripheral blood. The receptors shown here come from a man aged 55-75 years with active or convalescent COVID-19. The CDR3 runs from the conserved cysteine through the conserved F or W. The D gene is left open where the match is weak. Clone size, where shown, is once, few, many, or a class for clones that have expanded.

>TRBV2|TRBJ1-5|TRBD1|NA
CAVNEGQGNHQPQHF
TGTGCCGTAAATGAGGGACAGGGGAATCATCAGCCCCAGCATTTT
>TRBV7-2|TRBJ1-4|TRBD1|NA
CASSSRQGGTNEKLFF
TGTGCCAGCAGCTCCCGACAGGGTGGAACTAATGAAAAACTGTTTTTT
>TRBV6-2/TRBV6-3|TRBJ2-4|TRBD2|NA
CASSWRGRDKNIQYF
TGTGCCAGCAGTTGGCGGGGGAGAGACAAAAACATTCAGTACTTC
>TRBV19|TRBJ1-2|TRBD1|NA
CASSTRDRGLGYGYTF
TGTGCCAGTAGTACTAGGGACAGGGGGCTTGGCTATGGCTACACCTTC
>TRBV3-1/TRBV3-2|TRBJ1-5|TRBD1|NA
CASSQADRGSNQPQHF
TGTGCCAGCAGCCAAGCGGACAGGGGAAGCAATCAGCCCCAGCATTTT
>TRBV5-6|TRBJ1-6|NA|few
CASSLLSGNNSPLHF
TGTGCCAGCAGCTTGTTATCGGGGAATAATTCACCCCTCCACTTT
>TRBV19|TRBJ2-3|TRBD2|NA
CASGPPTSGGWWSQYF
TGTGCCAGTGGGCCCCCGACTAGCGGGGGGTGGTGGTCGCAGTATTTT
>TRBV28|TRBJ1-4|TRBD1|NA
CASSLLQGVVEKLFF
TGTGCCAGCAGTTTATTACAGGGGGTGGTTGAAAAACTGTTTTTT
>TRBV5-4|TRBJ1-6|TRBD1|NA
CASSFRDSNSPLHF
TGTGCCAGCAGCTTCCGGGACAGTAATTCACCCCTCCACTTT
>TRBV6-1|TRBJ2-2|NA|NA
CASSEYAGATNTGELFF
TGTGCCAGCAGTGAATACGCGGGGGCTACGAACACCGGGGAGCTGTTTTTT
>TRBV27|TRBJ1-2|NA|NA
CASSPDSRYGYTF
TGTGCCAGCAGTCCGGACAGCCGCTATGGCTACACCTTC
>TRBV3-1/TRBV3-2|TRBJ1-6|NA|NA
CASSRTEGANSPLHF
TGTGCCAGCAGCAGAACCGAAGGGGCGAATTCACCCCTCCACTTT
>TRBV19|TRBJ1-3|TRBD1|NA
CASSRTGTEDLFSGNTIYF
TGTGCCAGTAGTCGCACCGGGACAGAGGATCTCTTCTCTGGAAACACCATATATTTT
>TRBV11-3|TRBJ1-2|NA|once
CASSPSGNRAREGGYTF
TGTGCCAGCAGCCCCTCCGGGAACAGGGCGAGAGAAGGTGGCTACACCTTC
>TRBV7-2|TRBJ2-2|TRBD2|few
CASSRGGSSGGELFF
TGTGCCAGCAGCCGCGGGGGGTCTAGTGGCGGGGAGCTGTTTTTT
>TRBV5-1|TRBJ2-1|TRBD1|once
CASSFGGTGVSYNEQFF
TGCGCCAGCAGCTTTGGAGGGACAGGGGTTTCCTACAATGAGCAGTTCTTC
>TRBV18|TRBJ2-1|NA|NA
CASSPPRGSYNEQFF
TGTGCCAGCTCACCACCGAGGGGGTCCTACAATGAGCAGTTCTTC
>TRBV29-1|TRBJ1-2|TRBD1|NA
CSVERTGGYGYTF
TGCAGCGTTGAAAGGACAGGGGGATATGGCTACACCTTC
>TRBV9|TRBJ1-2|NA|NA
CASSVQGIDGYTF
TGTGCCAGCAGCGTACAGGGCATTGATGGCTACACCTTC
>TRBV27|TRBJ2-1|TRBD1|NA
CASSLYLGTGYNEQFF
TGTGCCAGCAGTTTATACCTTGGGACAGGGTACAATGAGCAGTTCTTC
>TRBV11-3|TRBJ1-2|NA|few
CASSLDVDGIRHGYTF
TGTGCCAGCAGCTTAGATGTCGACGGGATCAGGCATGGCTACACCTTC
>TRBV6-2/TRBV6-3|TRBJ1-3|NA|few
CASSYSTDGNTIYF
TGTGCCAGCAGTTACTCGACAGACGGAAACACCATATATTTT
>TRBV5-1|TRBJ1-6|NA|NA
CASSLAGVQSPLHF
TGCGCCAGCAGCTTGGCAGGGGTTCAATCACCCCTCCACTTT
>TRBV4-3|TRBJ1-1|TRBD1|NA
CASSQDRDRGLVNTEAFF
TGCGCCAGCAGCCAAGATAGGGACAGGGGGCTTGTGAACACTGAAGCTTTCTTT
>TRBV19|TRBJ1-6|TRBD1|once
CASSQGRGNSPLHF
TGTGCCAGTAGTCAGGGCAGGGGGAATTCACCCCTCCACTTT
>TRBV19|TRBJ2-3|TRBD2|NA
CASKGLAGTDTQYF
TGTGCCAGTAAGGGCCTAGCGGGGACAGATACGCAGTATTTT
>TRBV5-1|TRBJ1-2|NA|NA
CASSSSGGHDYTF
TGCGCCAGCAGCTCCTCAGGTGGTCATGACTACACCTTC
>TRBV21-1|TRBJ2-6|NA|NA
CASSKGERREDSGANVLTF
TGTGCCAGCAGCAAAGGGGAGAGGAGAGAAGACTCTGGGGCCAACGTCCTGACTTTC
>TRBV7-2|TRBJ2-5|NA|NA
CASSLNGGLVQETQYF
TGTGCCAGCAGCTTAAATGGTGGACTTGTCCAAGAGACCCAGTACTTC
>TRBV4-3|TRBJ2-7|TRBD2|NA
CASSQEAGATIYEQYF
TGCGCCAGCAGCCAAGAAGCGGGGGCTACCATCTACGAGCAGTACTTC
>TRBV6-2/TRBV6-3|TRBJ1-2|TRBD1|NA
CASSYSPGGYYGYTF
TGTGCCAGCAGTTACTCGCCAGGGGGCTACTATGGCTACACCTTC
>TRBV27|TRBJ1-2|NA|NA
CASSGGGWGGYTF
TGTGCCAGCAGTGGCGGGGGTTGGGGTGGCTACACCTTC
>TRBV9|TRBJ2-2|NA|NA
CASSVGLPNTGELFF
TGTGCCAGCAGCGTAGGACTTCCCAACACCGGGGAGCTGTTTTTT
>TRBV2|TRBJ1-1|NA|once
CASSERIGNTEAFF
TGTGCCAGCAGTGAACGTATCGGTAACACTGAAGCTTTCTTT
>TRBV29-1|TRBJ1-1|TRBD1|once
CSVRTGGRTEAFF
TGCAGCGTTCGTACAGGGGGCCGAACTGAAGCTTTCTTT
>TRBV19|TRBJ1-1|NA|few
CASSSQENTEAFF
TGTGCCAGTAGCTCACAGGAGAACACTGAAGCTTTCTTT
>TRBV9|TRBJ1-2|NA|NA
CASSDPMAGGGYTF
TGTGCCAGCAGCGACCCCATGGCGGGTGGTGGCTACACCTTC
>TRBV6-2/TRBV6-3|TRBJ1-2|NA|NA
CASSYARDYGYTF
TGTGCCAGCAGTTACGCCAGGGACTATGGCTACACCTTC
>TRBV19|TRBJ1-5|TRBD1|NA
CASTLDRTSNQPQHF
TGTGCCAGTACCCTGGACAGGACTTCTAATCAGCCCCAGCATTTT
>TRBV10-3|TRBJ2-5|TRBD2|NA
CATYTPGLAGGRGTQYF
TGTGCCACATACACTCCGGGACTAGCGGGGGGGCGTGGGACCCAGTACTTC
>TRBV7-9|TRBJ1-2|NA|many
CASSAQGVGIYGYTF
TGTGCCAGCAGCGCCCAGGGTGTGGGGATCTATGGCTACACCTTC